A single sample is the source of the 13 T cell receptor beta chains below, sequenced in a study of early T cells in non-severe SARS-CoV-2 infection. One entry per CDR3 protein, called by TCRdb with MiXCR from the 5' RACE reads. The sample consists of around 19,000 distinct CDR3 sequences, 5.9% of them appearing once. Sample: whole blood. These receptors were taken from an adult who was a healthcare worker with PCR-confirmed SARS-CoV-2 infection or an uninfected control (not recorded which).

By sample share, this clonotype is medium-sized. The chain links TRBV20-1 to TRBJ2-2, with D possibly TRBD2 on 6 matching bases. Germline values: CDR1 DFQATT, CDR2 SNEGSKA (reference sequence). The CDR3 contains 14 residues. Trimming stripped 0 bases from V and 3 bases from J, with 8 bases between. CDR3 sequence: CSAREGGDTGELFF. The CDR3 DNA follows: TGCAGTGCTAGAGAGGGGGGAGACACCGGGGAGCTGTTTTTT.

This clonotype showed up many times. V usage is TRBV11-1 and J usage is TRBJ2-3, with 14 bases lining up with TRBD2. The germline gives CDR1 SGHAT, CDR2 FQDESV (reference sequence). This CDR3 is 21 amino acids long. With V trimmed by 3 bases and J by 5 bases, 19 bases remained unmatched. The CDR3 DNA reads TGTGCCAGCAGCTTCCCCTCGCAAGGACTAGCGGGAGGTTATGAGGAAGATACGCAGTATTTT. Translation gives CASSFPSQGLAGGYEEDTQYF.

This clonotype was picked up many times. The rearrangement uses TRBV30 and TRBJ1-1; D perhaps matches TRBD1 (5 bases). The V end lost 0 bases, the J end lost 6 bases, and 14 bases lay between the germline ends. This CDR3 comprises 14 residues. Germline-derived CDR1 and CDR2 are GTSNPN and SVGIG (reference sequence). CDR3: CAWSVRGRRSEAFF. Here the CDR3 DNA reads TGTGCCTGGAGTGTGCGGGGCCGGCGATCTGAAGCTTTCTTT.

This clonotype was seen only a few times. The genes are TRBV7-2 and TRBJ2-1, with TRBD2 identical over 7 bases. The V gene end was trimmed by 5 bases and the J gene end by 7 bases; junction bases not matched to a gene: 8. The V gene's germline CDR1 is SGHTA and CDR2 FQGNSA. The CDR3 is made up of 14 amino acids. The CDR3 is CASSPRVGRNEQFF. CDR3 in DNA: TGTGCCAGCAGCCCCCGTGTCGGGAGGAATGAGCAGTTCTTC.

This clonotype was counted only a few times. This chain connects TRBV29-1 to TRBJ1-2; 7 nucleotides align to TRBD1. CDR1 is SQVTM, CDR2 ANQGSEA, per germline. The junction had 4 bases not matched to a gene; V was cut back by 4 bases and J by 2 bases. This CDR3 spans 13 amino acids. CDR3 sequence reads: CSVGLQGNYGYTF. The CDR3 bases are TGCAGCGTTGGGCTACAGGGGAACTATGGCTACACCTTC.

This clonotype was found many times. The rearrangement links TRBV19 to TRBJ2-1; 8 nucleotides match TRBD1. V shed 5 bases and J 0 bases; nucleotides not matched to a gene: 3. CDR1 LNHDA and CDR2 SQIVND come from the germline V gene (reference sequence). There are 15 residues in the CDR3. The CDR3 region is CASSVGTGSYNEQFF. The CDR3 nucleotides are TGTGCCAGTAGTGTCGGGACAGGCTCCTACAATGAGCAGTTCTTC.

This clonotype has a handful of counts. The chain employs TRBV5-1 and TRBJ2-7; D ambiguous. CDR3 length equals 13 residues. The V end was cut by 4 bases, the J end by 2 bases, with 10 bases between. Germline values: CDR1 SGHRS, CDR2 YFSETQ. The CDR3 here is CASSPGVTYEQYF. The DNA for the CDR3 is TGCGCCAGCAGCCCTGGGGTGACCTACGAGCAGTACTTC.

This clonotype was seen many times. J is TRBJ2-3 and V is TRBV4-1; 9 bases match TRBD2. The CDR3 extends over 18 amino acids. The V gene's germline CDR1 is MGHRA and CDR2 YSYEKL. With 4 bases clipped from V and 0 bases from J, the junction kept 11 bases outside the gene matches. The CDR3 protein is CASSPRDSGSASTDTQYF. CDR3 bases: TGCGCCAGCAGCCCCCGGGATAGCGGGAGCGCTAGCACAGATACGCAGTATTTT.

In its sample, this clonotype was seen many times. V and J are TRBV5-1 and TRBJ2-7, with no clear D. Trimming removed 5 bases at V and 1 base at J, with 16 bases between. CDR1 and CDR2 (germline): SGHRS, YFSETQ. The CDR3 contains 15 residues. As DNA, the CDR3 is TGCGCCAGCAGTGTTACAGCCGAATCATCCTACGAGCAGTACTTC. Translation gives CASSVTAESSYEQYF.

This clonotype was detected many times. This chain connects TRBV29-1 to TRBJ2-3; 7 bases line up with TRBD2. CDR3 length: 15 amino acids. CDR1 and CDR2 (germline): SQVTM, ANQGSEA. The junction had 10 bases not matched to a gene; V was cut back by 5 bases and J by 2 bases. CDR3 in DNA: TGCAGCGTTCCCTTATGGCGGGAGAACACAGATACGCAGTATTTT. This translates into CSVPLWRENTDTQYF.

There are a few counts of this clonotype. J is TRBJ2-2 and V is TRBV5-6, with 10 nucleotides matching TRBD2. The germline CDR1 and CDR2 sequences are SGHDT and YYEEEE. With 2 bases clipped from V and 6 bases from J, the junction kept 4 bases outside the gene matches. The CDR3 runs to 15 residues. The CDR3 region has the DNA TGTGCCAGCAGCTTCAGCGGGAGGGCCGCCGGGGAGCTGTTTTTT. This gives the protein CASSFSGRAAGELFF.

This clonotype was counted a few times. V and J are TRBV29-1 and TRBJ2-3; D not resolved. The CDR3 totals 14 residues. V was pared by 4 bases and J by 7 bases, with 18 bases between. In germline, CDR1 is SQVTM, CDR2 ANQGSEA. The CDR3 is CSVGTRIWNNTQYF. The CDR3 region has the DNA TGCAGCGTTGGAACCAGGATCTGGAACAATACGCAGTATTTT.

This clonotype was picked up a small number of times. A read error is likely, as this CDR3 ends without the conserved phenylalanine or tryptophan. The V and J genes are TRBV7-6 and TRBJ2-2; D is perhaps TRBD1 (7 bases). V lost 3 bases and J 4 bases, leaving 12 bases between the germline ends. CDR1 and CDR2 (germline): SGHVS, FNYEAQ. The CDR3 totals 15 residues. The DNA of the CDR3 is TGTGCCAGCAGCTTTCGACAGGGAGGCACCGGGGAGCTGTTTTTA. It translates to CASSFRQGGTGELFL.